A selection of T cell receptor beta chains follows, all from one sample in a study of T cells after posttransplantation cyclophosphamide. The table came from immunoSEQ multiplex PCR; TCRdb's copy has only in-frame clones and leaves some out. The sample records around 43,000 clones, around 91% being singletons. The sequenced sample was PBMCs. The receptors were gathered from a woman between 45 and 65 years old in good health and a related stem cell transplant donor. The CDR3 runs from the conserved cysteine through the conserved F or W. A D gene is named only where the DNA matches it firmly. The size of a clone is reported for some rows only, either as once, few or many, or as a class for expanded clones.

TRBV18	-	-	TRBJ2-5	TGTGCCAGCTCACCTAACCAAGAGACCCAGTACTTC	CASSPNQETQYF
TRBV27	-	TRBD2	TRBJ2-1	TGTGCCAGCAGTTCTTTAGCGGGAGGGCACAATGAGCAGTTCTTC	CASSSLAGGHNEQFF
TRBV9	-	TRBD1	TRBJ1-4	TGTGCCAGCAGCGTAGCGGGACAGACTAATGAAAAACTGTTTTTT	CASSVAGQTNEKLFF
TRBV9	-	-	TRBJ2-7	TGTGCCAGCAGCGTAGATTCAGGCGAGCAGTACTTC	CASSVDSGEQYF
TRBV4-1	once	-	TRBJ1-2	TGCGCCAGCAGCCAAGCCGACTATGGCTACACCTTC	CASSQADYGYTF
TRBV5-1	-	-	TRBJ1-1	TGCGCCAGCAGGGGGGGGACTGAAGCTTTCTTT	CASRGGTEAFF
TRBV7-9	-	-	TRBJ2-1	TGTGCCAGCAGCCCCGGGACAACCTACAATGAGCAGTTCTTC	CASSPGTTYNEQFF
TRBV7-2	-	TRBD2	TRBJ2-3	TGTGCCAGCAGCTCGGGACTAGCGCGGACAGATACGCAGTATTTT	CASSSGLARTDTQYF
TRBV4-1	-	TRBD1	TRBJ2-7	TGCGCCAGCAGCCGGACAGGGAACTCCTACGAGCAGTACTTC	CASSRTGNSYEQYF
TRBV30	-	-	TRBJ1-1	TGTGCCTGGAGTGTAAGGGGAGGGACTGAAGCTTTCTTT	CAWSVRGGTEAFF
TRBV11-2	-	-	TRBJ1-1	TGTGCCAGCAGCGGAAAACCCGGGACTTCTGGTCCCATGAACACTGAAGCTTTCTTT	CASSGKPGTSGPMNTEAFF
TRBV11-3	-	-	TRBJ2-5	TGTGCCAGCAGCTTCACCGGGTTATCAGAGACCCAGTACTTC	CASSFTGLSETQYF
TRBV7-6	-	TRBD2	TRBJ2-1	TGTGCCAGCAGCTTAACTAGCGGGGGCGACAATGAGCAGTTCTTC	CASSLTSGGDNEQFF
TRBV7-6	-	-	TRBJ1-1	TGTGCCAGCAGCTTAGAACAGGCATGGGACACTGAAGCTTTCTTT	CASSLEQAWDTEAFF
TRBV5-4	-	-	TRBJ2-1	TGTGCCAGCAGCCCGTGGGGCTTCTACAATGAGCAGTTCTTC	CASSPWGFYNEQFF
TRBV5-1	-	TRBD2	TRBJ2-5	TGCGCCAGCAGCTTGGGACTAGCAAGATTGGAGACCCAGTACTTC	CASSLGLARLETQYF
TRBV28	-	-	TRBJ1-4	TGTGCCAGCAGTTTACGAGGGTTTATTGAAAAACTGTTTTTT	CASSLRGFIEKLFF
TRBV7-9	-	-	TRBJ2-7	TGTGCCAGCAGCTTGTCACAGGGAAACGAGCAGTACTTC	CASSLSQGNEQYF
TRBV5-4	-	TRBD1	TRBJ2-7	TGTGCCAGCAGCGGAGGACAGGACTCCTACGAGCAGTACTTC	CASSGGQDSYEQYF
TRBV5-1	-	TRBD2	TRBJ2-7	TGCGCCAGCAGCGCGGGGGGGCCTGGGTACGAGCAGTACTTC	CASSAGGPGYEQYF
TRBV5-8	-	-	TRBJ2-6	TGTGCCAGCACCCTGGGGGCCAGGGGAAGGTCTGGGGCCAACGTCCTGACTTTC	CASTLGARGRSGANVLTF
TRBV5-1	-	TRBD1	TRBJ2-3	TGCGCCAGCAGCTTGGCCCCGACAGGGCTGAGAGATACGCAGTATTTT	CASSLAPTGLRDTQYF
TRBV28	-	-	TRBJ1-2	TGTGCCAGCAGACATGACACAGGGTCGGGAGGCTACACCTTC	CASRHDTGSGGYTF
TRBV2	-	-	TRBJ2-1	TGTGCCAGCAGTTCGAGGGCCCTCGATGAGCAGTTCTTC	CASSSRALDEQFF
TRBV25-1	-	-	TRBJ1-4	TGTGCCAGCAGTGGGCAGGGAGGTGAAAAACTGTTTTTT	CASSGQGGEKLFF
TRBV14	few	TRBD1	TRBJ1-2	TGTGCCAGCAGCCCCTACAGGGACAGTGGCTACACCTTC	CASSPYRDSGYTF
TRBV15	-	-	TRBJ1-2	TGTGCCACCAGCAGAGATCGAGGCAGGCGGGGGGCTGGCTACACCTTC	CATSRDRGRRGAGYTF
TRBV7-2	-	TRBD2	TRBJ2-7	TGTGCCAGCAGCCCTAGCGGAGACACCTACGAGCAGTACTTC	CASSPSGDTYEQYF
TRBV28	-	-	TRBJ1-2	TGTGCCAGCAGAATCGGGTCCAGCCACCCTGGGTATGGCTACACCTTC	CASRIGSSHPGYGYTF
TRBV5-1	once	TRBD1	TRBJ2-5	TGCGCCAGCAGCGAGGGACAGGGGTACCAAGAGACCCAGTACTTC	CASSEGQGYQETQYF
TRBV10-3	few	TRBD1	TRBJ1-2	TGTGCCATCAGGCCCCAGGGGGCAATTGGCTACACCTTC	CAIRPQGAIGYTF
TRBV5-1	few	TRBD1	TRBJ1-4	TGCGCCAGCAGCTCGACAGGGTTTGGTGAAAAACTGTTTTTT	CASSSTGFGEKLFF
TRBV27	-	-	TRBJ2-3	TGTGCCAGCAGTTTATGGGCTTCGGAAGGCACAGATACGCAGTATTTT	CASSLWASEGTDTQYF